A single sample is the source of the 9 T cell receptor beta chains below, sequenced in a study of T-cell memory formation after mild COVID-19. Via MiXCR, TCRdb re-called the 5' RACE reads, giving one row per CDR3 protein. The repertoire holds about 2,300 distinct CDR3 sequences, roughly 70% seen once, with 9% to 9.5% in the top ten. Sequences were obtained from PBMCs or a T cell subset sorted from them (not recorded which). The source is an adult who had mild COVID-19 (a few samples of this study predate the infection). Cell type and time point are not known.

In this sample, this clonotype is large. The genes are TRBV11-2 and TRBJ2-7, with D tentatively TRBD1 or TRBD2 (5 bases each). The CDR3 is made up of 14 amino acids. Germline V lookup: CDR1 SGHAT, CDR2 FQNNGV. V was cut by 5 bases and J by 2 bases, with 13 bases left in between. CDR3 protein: CASSPSGHPYEQYF. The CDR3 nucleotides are TGTGCCAGCAGCCCCTCGGGGCATCCCTACGAGCAGTACTTC.

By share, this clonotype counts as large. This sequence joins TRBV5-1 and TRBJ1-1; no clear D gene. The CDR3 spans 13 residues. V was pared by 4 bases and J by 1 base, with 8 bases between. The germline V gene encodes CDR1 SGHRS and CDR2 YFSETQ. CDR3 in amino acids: CASSLFGNTEAFF. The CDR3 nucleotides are TGCGCCAGCAGCCTCTTTGGGAACACTGAAGCTTTCTTT.

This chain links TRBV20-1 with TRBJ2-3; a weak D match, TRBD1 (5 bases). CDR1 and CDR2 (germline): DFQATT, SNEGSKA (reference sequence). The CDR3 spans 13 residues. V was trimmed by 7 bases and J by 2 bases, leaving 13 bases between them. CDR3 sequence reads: CSERDSYTDTQYF. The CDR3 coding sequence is TGCAGTGAGAGAGACAGTTACACAGATACGCAGTATTTT.

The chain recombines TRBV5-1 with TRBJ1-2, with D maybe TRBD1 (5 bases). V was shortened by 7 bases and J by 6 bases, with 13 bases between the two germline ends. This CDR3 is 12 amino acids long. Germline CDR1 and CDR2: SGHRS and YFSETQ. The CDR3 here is CASSRTPDGYTF. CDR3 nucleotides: TGCGCCAGCTCGAGGACACCTGATGGCTACACCTTC. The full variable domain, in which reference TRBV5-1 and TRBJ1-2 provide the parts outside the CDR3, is KAGVTQTPRYLIKTRGQQVTLSCSPISGHRSVSWYQQTPGQGLQFLFEYFSETQRNKGNFPGRFSGRQFSNSRSEMNVSTLELGDSALYLCASSRTPDGYTFGSGTRLTVV.

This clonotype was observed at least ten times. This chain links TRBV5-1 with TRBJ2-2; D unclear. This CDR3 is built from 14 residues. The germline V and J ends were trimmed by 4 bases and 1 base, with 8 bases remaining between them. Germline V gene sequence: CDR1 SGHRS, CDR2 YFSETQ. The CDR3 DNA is TGCGCCAGCAGCCCAGGAATGAACACCGGGGAGCTGTTTTTT. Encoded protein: CASSPGMNTGELFF.

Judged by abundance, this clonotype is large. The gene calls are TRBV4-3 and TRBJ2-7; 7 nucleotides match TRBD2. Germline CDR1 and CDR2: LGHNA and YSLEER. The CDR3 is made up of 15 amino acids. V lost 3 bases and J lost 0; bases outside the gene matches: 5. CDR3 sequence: CASSQWRGSSYEQYF. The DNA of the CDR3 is TGCGCCAGCAGCCAGTGGCGGGGGTCCTCCTACGAGCAGTACTTC.

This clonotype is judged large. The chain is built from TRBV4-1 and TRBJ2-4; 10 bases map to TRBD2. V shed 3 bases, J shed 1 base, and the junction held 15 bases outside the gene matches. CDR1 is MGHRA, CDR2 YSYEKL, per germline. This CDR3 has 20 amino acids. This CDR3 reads CASSQGPGLADSRAKNIQYF. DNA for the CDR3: TGCGCCAGCAGCCAGGGCCCCGGACTAGCGGACTCGCGTGCCAAAAACATTCAGTACTTC.

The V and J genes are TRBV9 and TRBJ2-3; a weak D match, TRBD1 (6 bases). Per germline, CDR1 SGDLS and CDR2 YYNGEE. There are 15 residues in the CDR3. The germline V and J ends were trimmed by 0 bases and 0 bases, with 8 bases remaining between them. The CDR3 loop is CASSVEGDSTDTQYF. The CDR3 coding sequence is TGTGCCAGCAGCGTAGAGGGGGACAGCACAGATACGCAGTATTTT.

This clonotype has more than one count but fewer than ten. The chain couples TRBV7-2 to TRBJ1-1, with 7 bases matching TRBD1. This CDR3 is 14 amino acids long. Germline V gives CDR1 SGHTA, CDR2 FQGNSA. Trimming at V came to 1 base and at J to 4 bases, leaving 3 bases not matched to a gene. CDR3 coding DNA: TGTGCCAGCAGCTTAGGGTCAGGGGGCACTGAAGCTTTCTTT. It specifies CASSLGSGGTEAFF.